Presented here are 27 T cell receptor beta chains from one specimen sequenced in a study of blood T cell repertoires in COVID-19 (dated by TCRdb to 2018 to 2020). Library preparation used the immunoSEQ multiplex PCR assay. This immuneACCESS table, as held by TCRdb, lists in-frame sequences with V and J called but not all clones. Of the missing ones, under half trace to an unresolved V gene in checked studies; the others have no known cause. The sample yields 100,000 to 150,000 clones; around 90% were counted once. The ten most abundant clones make up 0.88% of the sample. The sequenced sample was peripheral blood. These receptors originate from a woman between 45 and 60 years old with active or convalescent COVID-19.

V and J are TRBV4-3 and TRBJ1-5; 8 bases match TRBD1. This CDR3 is 16 amino acids long. Trimming removed 0 bases from V and 5 bases from J; junction bases left unmatched: 6. In germline, CDR1 is LGHNA, CDR2 YSLEER. The CDR3 loop reads CASSQEITDRDQPQHF. Here the CDR3 DNA reads TGCGCCAGCAGCCAAGAAATAACGGACAGGGATCAGCCCCAGCATTTT.

The genes are TRBV30 and TRBJ1-4, with D perhaps TRBD1 (6 bases). Germline V gene data show CDR1 as GTSNPN and CDR2 as SVGIG (reference sequence). The V end was cut by 0 bases, the J end by 2 bases, with 19 bases between. The CDR3 sequence is 18 residues long. The CDR3 loop reads CAWSVPGRGITTNEKLFF. DNA of the CDR3: TGTGCCTGGAGTGTACCTGGCAGGGGTATTACGACTAATGAAAAACTGTTTTTT.

CDR3 amino acids: CASSTRTGEKLGSGANVLTF. The CDR3 DNA reads as TGTGCCAGCAGCACACGGACAGGGGAGAAGCTGGGGTCTGGGGCCAACGTCCTGACTTTC. The V and J genes are TRBV5-5 and TRBJ2-6, with 9 bases fitting TRBD1. CDR3 length: 20 residues. J was trimmed by 1 base and V by 4 bases; bases with no gene match: 15. Germline V gene lookup returns CDR1 SGHKS and CDR2 YYEKEE (reference sequence).

V gene TRBV4-3 combines with J gene TRBJ1-5; possibly TRBD1 for D (5 bases). Deletions cut 1 base from V and 5 bases from J, with 12 bases between. The CDR3 consists of 15 residues. Germline V gives CDR1 LGHNA, CDR2 YSLEER. The CDR3 DNA reads TGCGCCAGCAGCCAAGGGTATGGAGGGGATCAGCCCCAGCATTTT. Its translation is CASSQGYGGDQPQHF.

The V and J genes are TRBV6-2 or TRBV6-3 and TRBJ2-1, with TRBD1 as a possible D gene (6 bases). V was shortened by 4 bases and J by 1 base, with 14 bases between the two germline ends. CDR1 is MNHEY and CDR2 is SVGEGT in the germline V gene. CDR3 size: 16 residues. CDR3 coding DNA: TGTGCCAGCAGTTTGGACAGACAGCCATCCTACAATGAGCAGTTCTTC. Translating it yields CASSLDRQPSYNEQFF.

The J gene is TRBJ2-1, the V gene TRBV28; 11 bases are shared with TRBD2. Germline V gene sequence: CDR1 MDHEN, CDR2 SYDVKM. The CDR3 loop spans 18 amino acids. V shed 3 bases and J 4 bases; nucleotides not matched to a gene: 11. The CDR3 nucleotides are TGTGCCAGCAGTTTTGAGGGGCTAGCGGGGGGAAATTACAATGAGCAGTTCTTC. This encodes CASSFEGLAGGNYNEQFF.

This rearrangement joins TRBV19 to TRBJ2-2, with TRBD2 matching 9 bases. From germline, CDR1 is LNHDA and CDR2 SQIVND (reference sequence). The CDR3 is 14 residues long. Trimming at V came to 6 bases and at J to 6 bases, leaving 5 bases not matched to a gene. CDR3 sequence (DNA): TGTGCCAGTAGGGCGGGAGGGGGGGCCGGGGAGCTGTTTTTT. Translated: CASRAGGGAGELFF.

The V and J genes are TRBV2 and TRBJ2-7; 9 bases line up with TRBD2. Germline V gene data show CDR1 as SNHLY and CDR2 as FYNNEI. V gave up 4 bases and J gave up 3 bases; unmatched junction bases: 13. This CDR3 region has 17 residues. CDR3: CASSGRGIAGENYEQYF. The CDR3 nucleotides are TGTGCCAGCAGTGGACGGGGAATAGCGGGAGAAAACTACGAGCAGTACTTC.

CDR3 region: CASSDPLVAGVGNEQFF. CDR3 nucleotides: TGTGCCAGCAGCGATCCCCTTGTAGCGGGAGTTGGCAATGAGCAGTTCTTC. The V and J genes are TRBV9 and TRBJ2-1; TRBD2 matches 9 bases. The trim removed 3 bases at V and 6 bases at J, leaving 13 bases unmatched. This CDR3 is 17 amino acids long. The germline CDR1 and CDR2 sequences are SGDLS and YYNGEE.

The CDR3 protein is CASSYGGDTEAFF. The CDR3 DNA is TGTGCCAGCAGTTATGGTGGAGACACTGAAGCTTTCTTT. The rearrangement links TRBV6-5 to TRBJ1-1; D call uncertain. The CDR3 runs to 13 residues. Germline CDR1 is MNHEY and CDR2 is SVGAGI. V was cut by 3 bases and J by 3 bases, with 8 bases left in between.

The V and J genes are TRBV5-1 and TRBJ2-6; D is undetermined. Trimming left V 0 bases short and J 0 bases short, with 7 bases between. This CDR3 is built from 16 residues. Germline V gene lookup returns CDR1 SGHRS and CDR2 YFSETQ. For the CDR3, the DNA is TGCGCCAGCAGCTTGGATCCTAGCTCTGGGGCCAACGTCCTGACTTTC. Protein product: CASSLDPSSGANVLTF.

The chain joins TRBV6-5 to TRBJ2-2, with 12 bases lining up with TRBD2. This CDR3 contains 16 residues. With V trimmed by 3 bases and J by 4 bases, 3 bases remained unmatched. CDR1 and CDR2 from the germline V gene are MNHEY and SVGAGI. The CDR3 DNA is TGTGCCAGCAGTTATCTGACTAGCGGGAGCACCGGGGAGCTGTTTTTT. It codes for CASSYLTSGSTGELFF.

J is TRBJ1-3 and V is TRBV27; D unresolved. V was trimmed by 2 bases and J by 3 bases, leaving 5 bases between them. The CDR3 spans 13 residues. Germline CDR1 reads MNHEY; CDR2 reads SMNVEV (reference sequence). The CDR3: CASSLNGGNTIYF. In DNA, the CDR3 is TGTGCCAGCAGTTTAAACGGTGGAAACACCATATATTTT.

The V and J genes are TRBV6-4 and TRBJ2-1; TRBD2 matches 9 bases. Germline CDR1 and CDR2: MRHNA and SNTAGT. This CDR3 region has 13 residues. Trimming removed 5 bases from V and 7 bases from J; junction bases left unmatched: 3. CDR3 amino acids: CASSSLAGNEQFF. The DNA of the CDR3 is TGTGCCAGCAGTTCGCTAGCGGGAAATGAGCAGTTCTTC.

The chain carries TRBV12-3 or TRBV12-4 and TRBJ1-4; D is undetermined. V shed 6 bases and J shed 4 bases, with 6 bases lying between them. This CDR3 comprises 12 residues. The CDR3 here is CASRRGNEKLFF. The CDR3 DNA reads as TGTGCCAGCAGGCGGGGTAATGAAAAACTGTTTTTT.

This clone was found once. This chain uses TRBV9 with TRBJ2-4; TRBD2 might be the D (6 bases). Germline CDR1 is SGDLS and CDR2 is YYNGEE. The CDR3 runs 15 residues. V lost 4 bases to trimming and J lost 7 bases, with 18 bases between them. Written as DNA, the CDR3 is TGTGCCAGCAGCCCCCCCCACGGGGGTGGCAACATTCAGTACTTC. Its protein is CASSPPHGGGNIQYF.

The genes are TRBV30 and TRBJ2-1; D is ambiguous. Germline V gene sequence: CDR1 GTSNPN, CDR2 SVGIG (reference sequence). V was clipped by 5 bases and J by 4 bases, with 9 bases between them. This CDR3 is built from 12 residues. In DNA form, the CDR3 reads TGTGCCTGGGCCGCGGAGTACAATGAGCAGTTCTTC. Protein sequence: CAWAAEYNEQFF. The whole variable domain, remainder taken from reference TRBV30 and TRBJ2-1, is SQTIHQWPATLVQPVGSPLSLECTVEGTSNPNLYWYRQAAGRGLQLLFYSVGIGQISSEVPQNLSASRPQDRQFILSSKKLLLSDSGFYLCAWAAEYNEQFFGPGTRLTVL.

The DNA for the CDR3 is TGTGCCAGCAGCTTGACAGGGGGCGCCTATGAAAAACTGTTTTTT. Protein: CASSLTGGAYEKLFF. The chain carries TRBV7-9 and TRBJ1-4; TRBD1 agrees at 10 bases. Trimming cost V 3 bases and J 6 bases; bases outside gene matches: 4. The CDR3 contains 15 residues. The germline V gene encodes CDR1 SEHNR and CDR2 FQNEAQ (reference sequence).

The table lists this clone with a count of one. V is TRBV6-2 or TRBV6-3 and J is TRBJ2-5; tentative D call: TRBD1 (5 bases). With 2 bases removed from V and 1 base from J, the gap between germline ends came to 14 bases. Germline V lookup: CDR1 MNHEY, CDR2 SVGEGT. This CDR3 comprises 16 residues. The CDR3 loop is CASSYEGATPQETQYF. The DNA of the CDR3 is TGTGCCAGCAGTTACGAAGGGGCAACCCCCCAAGAGACCCAGTACTTC.

This CDR3 is CAGRTDQWDTEAFF. The CDR3 DNA sequence: TGTGCCGGTAGGACAGACCAATGGGACACTGAAGCTTTCTTT. The genes are TRBV5-4 and TRBJ1-1; maybe TRBD1 (6 bases). V lost 10 bases to trimming and J lost 3 bases, with 19 bases between them. CDR3 length equals 14 residues. Germline CDR1 SGHNT, CDR2 YYREEE (reference sequence).

The chain combines TRBV5-1 with TRBJ1-1; 8 bases align to TRBD1. Per the germline V gene, CDR1 is SGHRS and CDR2 is YFSETQ. J lost 8 bases, V lost 1 base, and 10 bases had no gene match. CDR3 size: 15 residues. CDR3 in amino acids: CASSLNDLGTGEAFF. The CDR3 DNA reads as TGCGCCAGCAGCTTGAATGACCTAGGGACAGGCGAAGCTTTCTTT.

The chain has TRBV29-1 and TRBJ2-7, with TRBD1 identical over 9 bases. V lost 0 bases, J lost 3 bases, and 6 bases stayed unmatched. From germline, CDR1 is SQVTM and CDR2 ANQGSEA. The CDR3 runs 15 residues. CDR3 in amino acids: CSVEDVRDRDYEQYF. CDR3 nucleotide sequence: TGCAGCGTTGAAGATGTGAGGGACAGGGACTACGAGCAGTACTTC.

The CDR3 region is CAIPTGLAGDTQYF. The CDR3 DNA follows: TGTGCCATCCCGACTGGACTAGCAGGAGATACGCAGTATTTT. The chain combines TRBV2 with TRBJ2-3; 8 nucleotides agree with TRBD2. From germline, CDR1 is SNHLY and CDR2 FYNNEI. V lost 10 bases and J lost 5; bases outside the gene matches: 11. CDR3 length equals 14 residues.

The V call is TRBV10-1, the J call TRBJ2-7, with 9 bases lining up with TRBD2. The CDR3 sequence is 17 residues long. CDR1 WNHNN and CDR2 SYGVQD come from the germline V gene (reference sequence). Trimming at V came to 6 bases and at J to 5 bases, leaving 17 bases not matched to a gene. The CDR3 DNA follows: TGCGCCAGCAGACTTCCGGGACTAGCCACCCTAGAGGACGAGCAGTACTTC. Encoded protein: CASRLPGLATLEDEQYF.

This clone came up a few times. This chain joins TRBV21-1 and TRBJ1-2; TRBD1, the D gene given by the table, was not confirmed from the DNA. TRBV21-1 is assigned pseudogene status. CDR3 length: 13 amino acids. CDR3 coding DNA: TGTGCCAGCAGCAAAAAGGTGCAGGGAGGCTACACCTTC. Translated: CASSKKVQGGYTF.

The chain uses TRBV5-1 and TRBJ2-1, with 11 bases that match TRBD2. Trimming cost V 4 bases and J 5 bases; bases outside gene matches: 8. The CDR3 has 16 amino acids. Germline V gene data show CDR1 as SGHRS and CDR2 as YFSETQ. The CDR3: CASSLQTSGTHNEQFF. The CDR3 DNA is TGCGCCAGCAGCCTGCAGACTAGCGGGACCCACAATGAGCAGTTCTTC.

This clone was recorded only once. This chain links TRBV21-1 with TRBJ1-5. TRBV21-1 is tagged as a pseudogene. This CDR3 spans 16 amino acids. CDR3 loop: CASSKGGGPSNQPQHF. In DNA, the CDR3 is TGTGCCAGCAGCAAAGGAGGTGGCCCAAGCAATCAGCCCCAGCATTTT.